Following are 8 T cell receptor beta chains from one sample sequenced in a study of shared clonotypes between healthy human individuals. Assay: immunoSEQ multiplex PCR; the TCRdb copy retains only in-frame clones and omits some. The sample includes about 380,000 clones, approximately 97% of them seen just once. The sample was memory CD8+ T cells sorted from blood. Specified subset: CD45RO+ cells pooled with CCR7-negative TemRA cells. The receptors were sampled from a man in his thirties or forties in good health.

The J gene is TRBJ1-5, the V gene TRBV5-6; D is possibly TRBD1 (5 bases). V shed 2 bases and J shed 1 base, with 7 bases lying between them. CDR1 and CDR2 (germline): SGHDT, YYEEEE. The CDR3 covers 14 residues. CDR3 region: CASSLGASNQPQHF. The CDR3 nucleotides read TGTGCCAGCAGCTTAGGGGCAAGCAATCAGCCCCAGCATTTT. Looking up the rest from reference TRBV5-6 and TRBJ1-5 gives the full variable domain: DAGVTQSPTHLIKTRGQQVTLRCSPKSGHDTVSWYQQALGQGPQFIFQYYEEEERQRGNFPDRFSGHQFPNYSSELNVNALLLGDSALYLCASSLGASNQPQHFGDGTRLSIL.

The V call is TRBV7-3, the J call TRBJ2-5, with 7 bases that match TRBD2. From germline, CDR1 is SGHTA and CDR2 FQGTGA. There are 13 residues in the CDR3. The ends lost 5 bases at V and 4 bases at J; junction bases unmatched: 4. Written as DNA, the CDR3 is TGTGCCAGCAGCCGGGGGGTTTTAGAGACCCAGTACTTC. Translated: CASSRGVLETQYF. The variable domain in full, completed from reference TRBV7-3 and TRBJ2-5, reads GAGVSQTPSNKVTEKGKYVELRCDPISGHTALYWYRQSLGQGPEFLIYFQGTGAADDSGLPNDRFFAVRPEGSVSTLKIQRTERGDSAVYLCASSRGVLETQYFGPGTRLLVL.

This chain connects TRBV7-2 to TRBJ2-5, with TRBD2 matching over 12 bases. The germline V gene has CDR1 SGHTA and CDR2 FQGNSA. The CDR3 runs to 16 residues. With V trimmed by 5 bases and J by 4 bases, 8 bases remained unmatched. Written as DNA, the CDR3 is TGTGCCAGCAGCCCCCTACTAGCGGGAGGAGGAGAGACCCAGTACTTC. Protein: CASSPLLAGGGETQYF.

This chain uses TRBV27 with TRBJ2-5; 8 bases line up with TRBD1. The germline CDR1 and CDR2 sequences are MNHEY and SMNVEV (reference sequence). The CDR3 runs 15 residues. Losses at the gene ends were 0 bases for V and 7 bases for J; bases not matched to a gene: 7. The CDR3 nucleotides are TGTGCCAGCAGTTTATCCCAGGGGGCCAGGTCGACCCAGTACTTC. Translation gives CASSLSQGARSTQYF.

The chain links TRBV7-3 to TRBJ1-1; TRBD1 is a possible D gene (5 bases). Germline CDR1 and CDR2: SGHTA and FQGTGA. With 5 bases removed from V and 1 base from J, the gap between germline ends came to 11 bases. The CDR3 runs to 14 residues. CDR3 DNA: TGTGCCAGCAGCCAAGATGGGGGGAACACTGAAGCTTTCTTT. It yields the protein CASSQDGGNTEAFF.

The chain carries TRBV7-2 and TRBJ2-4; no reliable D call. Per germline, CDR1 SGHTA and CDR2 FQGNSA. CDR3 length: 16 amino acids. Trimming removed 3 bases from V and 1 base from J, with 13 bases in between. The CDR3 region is CASSFKGPWAKNIQYF. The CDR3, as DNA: TGTGCCAGCAGCTTTAAAGGGCCATGGGCCAAAAACATTCAGTACTTC.

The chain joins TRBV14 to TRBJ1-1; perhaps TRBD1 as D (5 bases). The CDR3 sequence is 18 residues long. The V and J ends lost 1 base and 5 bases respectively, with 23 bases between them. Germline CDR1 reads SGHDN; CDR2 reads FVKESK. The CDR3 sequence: CASSQGATTLRGRTEAFF. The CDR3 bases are TGTGCCAGCAGCCAAGGGGCCACCACGTTACGGGGGAGGACTGAAGCTTTCTTT.

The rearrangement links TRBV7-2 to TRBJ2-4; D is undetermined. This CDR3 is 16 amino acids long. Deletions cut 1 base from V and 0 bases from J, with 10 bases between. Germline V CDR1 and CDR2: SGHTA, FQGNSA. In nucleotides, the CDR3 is TGTGCCAGCAGCTTAGTGGGCGCCCTAGCCAAAAACATTCAGTACTTC. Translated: CASSLVGALAKNIQYF.